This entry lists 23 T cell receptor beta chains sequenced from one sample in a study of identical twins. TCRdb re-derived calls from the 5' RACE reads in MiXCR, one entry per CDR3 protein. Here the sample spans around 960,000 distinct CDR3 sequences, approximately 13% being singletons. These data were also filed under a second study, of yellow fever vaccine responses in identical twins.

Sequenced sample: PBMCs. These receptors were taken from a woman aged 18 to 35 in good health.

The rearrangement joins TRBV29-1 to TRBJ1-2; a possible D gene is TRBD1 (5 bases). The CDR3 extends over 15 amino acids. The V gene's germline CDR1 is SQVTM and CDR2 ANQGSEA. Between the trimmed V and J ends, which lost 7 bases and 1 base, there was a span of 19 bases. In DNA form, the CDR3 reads TGCAGCGCCCGAACCTGGGGCGGGCTTAACTATGGCTACACCTTC. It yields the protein CSARTWGGLNYGYTF.

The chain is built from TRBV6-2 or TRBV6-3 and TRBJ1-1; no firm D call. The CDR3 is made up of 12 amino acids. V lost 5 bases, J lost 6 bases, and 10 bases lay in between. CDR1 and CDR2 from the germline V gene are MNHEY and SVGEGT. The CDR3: CASSHVGSEAFF. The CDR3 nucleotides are TGTGCCAGCAGTCATGTAGGGTCTGAAGCTTTCTTT.

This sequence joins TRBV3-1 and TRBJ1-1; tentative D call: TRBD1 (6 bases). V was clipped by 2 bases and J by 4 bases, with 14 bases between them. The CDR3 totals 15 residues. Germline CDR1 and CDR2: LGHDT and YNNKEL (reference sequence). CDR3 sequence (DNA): TGTGCCAGCAGCCAATATAACAGGGTGGGCACTGAAGCTTTCTTT. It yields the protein CASSQYNRVGTEAFF.

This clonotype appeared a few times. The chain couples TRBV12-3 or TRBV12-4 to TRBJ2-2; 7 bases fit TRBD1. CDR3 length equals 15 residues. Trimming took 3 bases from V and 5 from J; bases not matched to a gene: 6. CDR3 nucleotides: TGTGCCAGCAGTTTTCAGGGACAGTTGACCGGGGAGCTGTTTTTT. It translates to CASSFQGQLTGELFF.

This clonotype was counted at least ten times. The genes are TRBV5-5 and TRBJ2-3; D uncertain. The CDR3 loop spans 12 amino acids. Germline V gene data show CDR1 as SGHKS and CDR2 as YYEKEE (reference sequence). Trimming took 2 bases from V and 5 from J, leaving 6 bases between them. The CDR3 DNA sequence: TGTGCCAGCAGCTTTCCAGGAGATACGCAGTATTTT. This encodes CASSFPGDTQYF.

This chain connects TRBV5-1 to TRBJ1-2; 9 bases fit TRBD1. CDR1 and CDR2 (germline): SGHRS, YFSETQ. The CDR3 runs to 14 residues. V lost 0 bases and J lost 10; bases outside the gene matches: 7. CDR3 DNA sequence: TGCGCCAGCAGCTTGGATGGGACAGGGTATTTCTACACCTTC. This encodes CASSLDGTGYFYTF.

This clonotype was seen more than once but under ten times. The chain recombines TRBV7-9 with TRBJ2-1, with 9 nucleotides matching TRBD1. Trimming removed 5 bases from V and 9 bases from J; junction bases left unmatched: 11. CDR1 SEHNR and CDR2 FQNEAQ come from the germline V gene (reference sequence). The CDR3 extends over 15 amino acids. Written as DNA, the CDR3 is TGTGCCAGCAGCCGACTCCGGACAGGGGAGAGTGAGCAGTTCTTC. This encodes CASSRLRTGESEQFF.

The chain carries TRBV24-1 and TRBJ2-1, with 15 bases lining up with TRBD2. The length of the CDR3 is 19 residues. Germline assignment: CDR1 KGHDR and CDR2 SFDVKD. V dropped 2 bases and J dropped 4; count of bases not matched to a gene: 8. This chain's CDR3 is CATSDSGLAGGRDYNEQFF. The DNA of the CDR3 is TGTGCCACCAGTGATTCTGGACTAGCGGGAGGGCGGGATTACAATGAGCAGTTCTTC.

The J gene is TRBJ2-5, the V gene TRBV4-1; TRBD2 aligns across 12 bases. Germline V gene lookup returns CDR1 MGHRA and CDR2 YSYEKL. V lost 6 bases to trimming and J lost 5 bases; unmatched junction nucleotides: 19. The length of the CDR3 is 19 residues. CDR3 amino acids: CASSPTSGGSSGAWETQYF. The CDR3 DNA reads TGCGCCAGCAGTCCCACTAGCGGGGGGTCGTCGGGAGCCTGGGAGACCCAGTACTTC.

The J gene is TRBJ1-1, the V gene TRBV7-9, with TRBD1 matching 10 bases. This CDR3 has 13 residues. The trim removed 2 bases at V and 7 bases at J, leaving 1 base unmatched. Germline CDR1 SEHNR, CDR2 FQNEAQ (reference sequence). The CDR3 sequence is CASSLWTGGEAFF. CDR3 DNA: TGTGCCAGCAGCTTATGGACAGGGGGTGAAGCTTTCTTT.

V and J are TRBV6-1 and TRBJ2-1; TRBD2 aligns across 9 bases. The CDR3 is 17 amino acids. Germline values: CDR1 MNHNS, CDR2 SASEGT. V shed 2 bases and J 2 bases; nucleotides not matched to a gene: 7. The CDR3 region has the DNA TGTGCCAGCAGTGAAAGCCTAGCGGGACCGACCTACAATGAGCAGTTCTTC. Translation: CASSESLAGPTYNEQFF.

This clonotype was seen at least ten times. CDR3 residues: CASRGPSSYEQYF. CDR3 nucleotides: TGTGCCAGCAGGGGTCCTAGCTCCTACGAGCAGTACTTC. V is TRBV7-9 and J is TRBJ2-7; D is uncertain. The CDR3 runs to 13 residues. Germline lookup yields CDR1 SEHNR and CDR2 FQNEAQ (reference sequence). Trimming took 6 bases from V and 0 from J, leaving 9 bases between them.

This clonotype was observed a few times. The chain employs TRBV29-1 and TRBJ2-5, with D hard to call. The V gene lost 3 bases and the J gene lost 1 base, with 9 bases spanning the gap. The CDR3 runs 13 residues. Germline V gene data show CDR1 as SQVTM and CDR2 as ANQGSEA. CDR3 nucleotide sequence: TGCAGCGTTGATTTCCCAGGCCAAGAGACCCAGTACTTC. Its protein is CSVDFPGQETQYF.

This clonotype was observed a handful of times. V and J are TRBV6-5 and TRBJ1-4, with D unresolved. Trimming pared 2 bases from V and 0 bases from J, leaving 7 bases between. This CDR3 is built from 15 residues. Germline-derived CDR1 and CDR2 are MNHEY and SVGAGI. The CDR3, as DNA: TGTGCCAGCAGTTACGTCGCGGCAACTAATGAAAAACTGTTTTTT. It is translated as CASSYVAATNEKLFF.

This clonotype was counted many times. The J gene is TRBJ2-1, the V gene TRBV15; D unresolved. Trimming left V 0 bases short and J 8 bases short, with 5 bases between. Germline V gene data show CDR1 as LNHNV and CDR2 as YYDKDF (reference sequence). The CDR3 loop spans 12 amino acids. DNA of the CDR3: TGTGCCACCAGCAGAGATGTCTATGAGCAGTTCTTC. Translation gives CATSRDVYEQFF.

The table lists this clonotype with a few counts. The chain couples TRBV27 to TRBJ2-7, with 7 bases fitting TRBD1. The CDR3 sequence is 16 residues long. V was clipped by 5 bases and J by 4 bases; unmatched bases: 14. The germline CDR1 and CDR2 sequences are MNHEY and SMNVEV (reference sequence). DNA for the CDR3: TGTGCCAGCAGTGGGGGTGGCCTAGGGGGCAGGTACGAGCAGTACTTC. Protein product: CASSGGGLGGRYEQYF.

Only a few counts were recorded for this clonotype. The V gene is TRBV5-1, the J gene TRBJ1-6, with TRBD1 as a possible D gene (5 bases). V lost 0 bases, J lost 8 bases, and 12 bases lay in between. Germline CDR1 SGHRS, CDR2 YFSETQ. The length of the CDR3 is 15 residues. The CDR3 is CASSLDGRADSPLHF. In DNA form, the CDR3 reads TGCGCCAGCAGCTTGGACGGCAGGGCCGATTCACCCCTCCACTTT.

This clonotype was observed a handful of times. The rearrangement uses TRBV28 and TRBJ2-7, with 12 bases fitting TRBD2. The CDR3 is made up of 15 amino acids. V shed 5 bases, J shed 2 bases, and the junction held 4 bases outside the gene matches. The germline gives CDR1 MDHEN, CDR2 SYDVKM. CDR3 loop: CASSPWTSGTYEQYF. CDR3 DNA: TGTGCCAGCAGTCCTTGGACTAGCGGGACCTACGAGCAGTACTTC.

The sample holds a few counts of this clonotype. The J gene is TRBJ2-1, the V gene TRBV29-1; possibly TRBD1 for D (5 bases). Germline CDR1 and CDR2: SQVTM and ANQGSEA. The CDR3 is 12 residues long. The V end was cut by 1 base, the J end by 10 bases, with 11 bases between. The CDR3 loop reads CSVEGRAREQFF. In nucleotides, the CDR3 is TGCAGCGTTGAAGGCAGGGCAAGGGAGCAGTTCTTC.

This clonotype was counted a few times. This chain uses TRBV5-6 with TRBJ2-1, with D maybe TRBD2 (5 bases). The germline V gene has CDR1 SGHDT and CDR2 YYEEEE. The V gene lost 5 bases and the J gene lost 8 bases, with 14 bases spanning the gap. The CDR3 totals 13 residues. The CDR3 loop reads CASSRPELDEQFF. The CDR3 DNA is TGTGCCAGCAGTCGCCCCGAACTAGATGAGCAGTTCTTC. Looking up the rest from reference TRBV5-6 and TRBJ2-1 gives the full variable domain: DAGVTQSPTHLIKTRGQQVTLRCSPKSGHDTVSWYQQALGQGPQFIFQYYEEEERQRGNFPDRFSGHQFPNYSSELNVNALLLGDSALYLCASSRPELDEQFFGPGTRLTVL.

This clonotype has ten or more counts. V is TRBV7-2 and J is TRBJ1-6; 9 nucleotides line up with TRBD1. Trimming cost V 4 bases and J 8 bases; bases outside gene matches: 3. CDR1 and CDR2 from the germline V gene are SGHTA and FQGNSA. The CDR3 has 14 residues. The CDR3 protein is CASSSDRGYSPLHF. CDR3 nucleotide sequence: TGTGCCAGCAGCTCGGACAGGGGATATTCACCCCTCCACTTT.

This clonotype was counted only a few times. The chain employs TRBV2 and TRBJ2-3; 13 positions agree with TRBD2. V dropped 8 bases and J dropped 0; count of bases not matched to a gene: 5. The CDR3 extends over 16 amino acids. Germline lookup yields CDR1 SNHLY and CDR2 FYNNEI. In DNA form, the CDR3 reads TGTGCCAGCCAGTTGACTAGCGGGGGGAGCACAGATACGCAGTATTTT. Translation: CASQLTSGGSTDTQYF. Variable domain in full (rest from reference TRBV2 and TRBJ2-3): EPEVTQTPSHQVTQMGQEVILRCVPISNHLYFYWYRQILGQKVEFLVSFYNNEISEKSEIFDDQFSVERPDGSNFTLKIRSTKLEDSAMYFCASQLTSGGSTDTQYFGPGTRLTVL.

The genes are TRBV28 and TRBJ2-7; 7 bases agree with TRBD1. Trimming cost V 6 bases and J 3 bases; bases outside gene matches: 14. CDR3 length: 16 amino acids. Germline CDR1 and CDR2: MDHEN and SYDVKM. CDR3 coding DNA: TGTGCCAGCAGCAGGAACCGGGACAGAAGTTACTACGAGCAGTACTTC. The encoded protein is CASSRNRDRSYYEQYF.